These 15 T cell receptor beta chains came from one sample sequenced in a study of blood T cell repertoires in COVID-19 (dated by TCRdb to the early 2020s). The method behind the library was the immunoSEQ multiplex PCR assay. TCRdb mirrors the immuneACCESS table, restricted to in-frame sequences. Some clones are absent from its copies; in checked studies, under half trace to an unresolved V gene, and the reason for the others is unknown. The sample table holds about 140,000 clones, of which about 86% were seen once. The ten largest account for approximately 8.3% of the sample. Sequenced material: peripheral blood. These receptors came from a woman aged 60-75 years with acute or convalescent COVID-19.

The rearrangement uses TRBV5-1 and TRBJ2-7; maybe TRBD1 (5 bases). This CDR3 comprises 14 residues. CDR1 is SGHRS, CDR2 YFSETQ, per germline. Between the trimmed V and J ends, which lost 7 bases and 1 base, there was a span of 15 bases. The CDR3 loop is CASLTDPTSYEQYF. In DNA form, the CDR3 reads TGCGCCAGCTTGACAGACCCGACTTCCTACGAGCAGTACTTC.

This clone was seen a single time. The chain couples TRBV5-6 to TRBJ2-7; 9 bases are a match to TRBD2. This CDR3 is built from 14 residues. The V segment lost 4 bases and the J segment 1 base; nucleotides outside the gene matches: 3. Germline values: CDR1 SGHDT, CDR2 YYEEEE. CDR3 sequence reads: CASSMGLASYEQYF. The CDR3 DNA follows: TGTGCCAGCAGCATGGGACTAGCATCCTACGAGCAGTACTTC.

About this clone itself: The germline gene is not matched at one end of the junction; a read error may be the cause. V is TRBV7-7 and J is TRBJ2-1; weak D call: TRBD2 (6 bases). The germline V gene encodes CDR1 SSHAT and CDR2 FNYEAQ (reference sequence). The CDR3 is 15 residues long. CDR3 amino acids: CASSLGGDPYNEQFF. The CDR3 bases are TGTGCTAGCAGCTTAGGCGGGGACCCCTACAATGAGCAGTTCTTC.

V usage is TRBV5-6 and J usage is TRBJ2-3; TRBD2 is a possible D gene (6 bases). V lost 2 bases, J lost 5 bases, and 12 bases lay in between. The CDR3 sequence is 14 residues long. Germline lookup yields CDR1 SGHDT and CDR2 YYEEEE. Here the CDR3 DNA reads TGTGCCAGCAGCTTAGGTGGAGCGGGAGATACGCAGTATTTT. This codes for CASSLGGAGDTQYF. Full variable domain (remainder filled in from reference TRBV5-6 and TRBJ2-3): DAGVTQSPTHLIKTRGQQVTLRCSPKSGHDTVSWYQQALGQGPQFIFQYYEEEERQRGNFPDRFSGHQFPNYSSELNVNALLLGDSALYLCASSLGGAGDTQYFGPGTRLTVL.

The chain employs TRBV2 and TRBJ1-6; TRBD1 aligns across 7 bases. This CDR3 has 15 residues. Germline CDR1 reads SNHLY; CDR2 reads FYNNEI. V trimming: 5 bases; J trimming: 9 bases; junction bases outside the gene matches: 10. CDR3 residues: CASSLDRVISSPLHF. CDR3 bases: TGTGCCAGCAGTCTAGACAGGGTAATTAGTTCACCCCTCCACTTT.

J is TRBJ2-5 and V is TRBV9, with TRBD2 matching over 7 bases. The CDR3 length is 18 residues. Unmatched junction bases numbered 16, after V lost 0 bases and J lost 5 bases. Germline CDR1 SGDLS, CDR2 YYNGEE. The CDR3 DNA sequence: TGTGCCAGCAGCGTAGGAGGGTCCGGGCGGGGGAGAACGGAGACCCAGTACTTC. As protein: CASSVGGSGRGRTETQYF.

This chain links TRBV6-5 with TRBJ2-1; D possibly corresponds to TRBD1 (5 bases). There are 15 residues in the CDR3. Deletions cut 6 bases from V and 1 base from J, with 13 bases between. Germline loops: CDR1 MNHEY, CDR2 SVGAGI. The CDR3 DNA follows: TGTGCCAGCAGGCTACAGGACCCATCCTACAATGAGCAGTTCTTC. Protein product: CASRLQDPSYNEQFF.

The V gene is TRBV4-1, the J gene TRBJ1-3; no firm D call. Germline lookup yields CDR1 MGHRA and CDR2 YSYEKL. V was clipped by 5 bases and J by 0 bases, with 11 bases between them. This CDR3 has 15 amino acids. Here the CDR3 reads CASSARGFSGNTIYF. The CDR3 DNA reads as TGCGCCAGCAGCGCCCGGGGATTCTCTGGAAACACCATATATTTT.

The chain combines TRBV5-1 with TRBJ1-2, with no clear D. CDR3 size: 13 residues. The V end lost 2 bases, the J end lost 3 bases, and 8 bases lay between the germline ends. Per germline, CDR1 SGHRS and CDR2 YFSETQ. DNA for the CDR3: TGCGCCAGCAGCTTTCAGGATTACTATGGCTACACCTTC. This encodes CASSFQDYYGYTF.

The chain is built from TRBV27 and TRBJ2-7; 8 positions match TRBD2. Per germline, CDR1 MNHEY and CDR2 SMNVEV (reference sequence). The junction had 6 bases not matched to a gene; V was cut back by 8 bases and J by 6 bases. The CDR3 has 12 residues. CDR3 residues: CASHGGAGEQYF. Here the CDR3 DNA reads TGTGCCAGCCACGGGGGGGCGGGCGAGCAGTACTTC.

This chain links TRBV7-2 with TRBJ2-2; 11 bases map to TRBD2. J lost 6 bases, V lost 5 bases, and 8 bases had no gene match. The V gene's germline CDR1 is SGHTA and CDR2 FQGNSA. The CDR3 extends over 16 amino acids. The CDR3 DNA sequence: TGTGCCAGCAGCCCATTAGCGGGGGGGCCGCCCGGGGAGCTGTTTTTT. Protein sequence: CASSPLAGGPPGELFF.

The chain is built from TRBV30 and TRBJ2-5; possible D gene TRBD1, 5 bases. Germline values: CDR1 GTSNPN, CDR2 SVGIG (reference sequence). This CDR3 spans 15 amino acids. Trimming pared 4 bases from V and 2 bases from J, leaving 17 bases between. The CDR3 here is CAWTPGPTGQETQYF. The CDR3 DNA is TGTGCCTGGACCCCAGGGCCCACAGGACAAGAGACCCAGTACTTC.

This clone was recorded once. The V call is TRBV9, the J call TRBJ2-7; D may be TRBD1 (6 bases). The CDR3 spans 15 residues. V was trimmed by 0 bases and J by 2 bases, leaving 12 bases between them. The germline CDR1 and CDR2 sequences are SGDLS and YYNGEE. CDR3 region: CASSVEQGFTYEQYF. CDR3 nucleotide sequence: TGTGCCAGCAGCGTAGAACAGGGTTTCACCTACGAGCAGTACTTC. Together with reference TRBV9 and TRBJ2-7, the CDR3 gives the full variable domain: DSGVTQTPKHLITATGQRVTLRCSPRSGDLSVYWYQQSLDQGLQFLIQYYNGEERAKGNILERFSAQQFPDLHSELNLSSLELGDSALYFCASSVEQGFTYEQYFGPGTRLTVT.

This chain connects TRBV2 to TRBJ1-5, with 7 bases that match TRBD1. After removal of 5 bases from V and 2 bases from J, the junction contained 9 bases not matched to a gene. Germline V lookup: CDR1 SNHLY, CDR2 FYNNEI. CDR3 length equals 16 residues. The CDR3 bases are TGTGCCAGCAGTTTCCGGACAGGATCTGGCAATCAGCCCCAGCATTTT. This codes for CASSFRTGSGNQPQHF.

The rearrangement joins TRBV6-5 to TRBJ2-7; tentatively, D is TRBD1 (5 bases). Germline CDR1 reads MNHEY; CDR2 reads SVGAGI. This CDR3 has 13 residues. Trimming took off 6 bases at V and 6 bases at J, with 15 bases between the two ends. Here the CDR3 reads CASRRRQGSEQYF. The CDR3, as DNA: TGTGCCAGCAGACGCAGGCAGGGTTCCGAGCAGTACTTC.